What follows are 17 T cell receptor beta chains derived from one specimen sequenced in a study of cytomegalovirus exposure and HLA in healthy donors. Use of 60 Vbeta and 13 Jbeta primers characterized the PCR. Libraries were prepared by immunoSEQ multiplex PCR; TCRdb keeps only in-frame clonotypes and omits some of them. The sample lists about 160,000 clones, approximately 80% occurring once. The sequencing input was PBMCs. Receptors originate from a woman between 50 and 59 years old in good health and CMV-seronegative.

This chain joins TRBV7-8 and TRBJ1-1; a possible D gene is TRBD1 (5 bases). Germline CDR1 and CDR2: SGHVS and FQNEAQ. The V end lost 7 bases, the J end lost 6 bases, and 18 bases lay between the germline ends. CDR3 size: 14 residues. CDR3 DNA sequence: TGTGCCAGCACCCCCTGGGGGGATGGTGCTGAAGCTTTCTTT. Translation gives CASTPWGDGAEAFF.

This chain connects TRBV19 to TRBJ2-3; 14 bases map to TRBD2. The CDR3 has 17 amino acids. Germline V gene lookup returns CDR1 LNHDA and CDR2 SQIVND (reference sequence). The ends lost 5 bases at V and 3 bases at J; junction bases unmatched: 7. In nucleotides, the CDR3 is TGTGCCAGTAGTCTCGGACTAGCGGGAGGAGGTACAGATACGCAGTATTTT. The encoded protein is CASSLGLAGGGTDTQYF.

V is TRBV7-8 and J is TRBJ2-5; 12 nucleotides line up with TRBD2. The germline V gene has CDR1 SGHVS and CDR2 FQNEAQ. Trimming at V came to 0 bases and at J to 5 bases, leaving 7 bases not matched to a gene. There are 17 residues in the CDR3. The CDR3 loop reads CASSLAPTSGRHETQYF. The CDR3 coding sequence is TGTGCCAGCAGCTTAGCGCCGACTAGCGGGAGACACGAGACCCAGTACTTC.

V and J are TRBV28 and TRBJ1-5; no clear D gene. Deletions cut 6 bases from V and 4 bases from J, with 7 bases between. The CDR3 sequence is 12 residues long. CDR1 and CDR2 from the germline V gene are MDHEN and SYDVKM. The CDR3 DNA is TGTGCCAGCAGCCAGGCGAATCAGCCCCAGCATTTT. Its protein product is CASSQANQPQHF. The full variable domain, with the rest looked up from reference TRBV28 and TRBJ1-5, is DVKVTQSSRYLVKRTGEKVFLECVQDMDHENMFWYRQDPGLGLRLIYFSYDVKMKEKGDIPEGYSVSREKKERFSLILESASTNQTSMYLCASSQANQPQHFGDGTRLSIL.

This chain connects TRBV10-3 to TRBJ2-7, with D possibly being TRBD2 (6 bases). This CDR3 is 13 amino acids long. The germline CDR1 and CDR2 sequences are ENHRY and SYGVKD. The V end lost 11 bases, the J end lost 6 bases, and 20 bases lay between the germline ends. The CDR3 spells CAHRGDRDIEQYF. The CDR3 DNA reads as TGTGCCCACCGCGGGGATCGGGATATCGAGCAGTACTTC.

V is TRBV5-4 and J is TRBJ2-3, with 9 bases identical to TRBD2. V shed 4 bases, J shed 3 bases, and the junction held 6 bases outside the gene matches. CDR1 is SGHNT and CDR2 is YYREEE in the germline V gene (reference sequence). The CDR3 sequence is 15 residues long. The CDR3 loop reads CASSAAGGRTDTQYF. The CDR3 region has the DNA TGTGCCAGCAGCGCCGCGGGGGGGCGGACAGATACGCAGTATTTT.

The gene calls are TRBV7-9 and TRBJ1-6; 7 positions agree with TRBD1. Per germline, CDR1 SEHNR and CDR2 FQNEAQ (reference sequence). The CDR3 sequence is 18 residues long. V lost 2 bases to trimming and J lost 10 bases; unmatched junction nucleotides: 17. The CDR3 DNA sequence: TGTGCCAGCAGCTTAAGTCCGCCCCTCCCAGGGGGGCGGTCACCCCTCCACTTT. It is translated as CASSLSPPLPGGRSPLHF.

V gene TRBV6-5 combines with J gene TRBJ2-3, with 8 bases identical to TRBD2. Looked up from germline, CDR1 is MNHEY and CDR2 is SVGAGI. With 6 bases clipped from V and 2 bases from J, the junction kept 4 bases outside the gene matches. The CDR3 spans 14 residues. The CDR3 nucleotides read TGTGCCAGCAGACCCGGACTAGCCACAGATACGCAGTATTTT. This translates into CASRPGLATDTQYF.

This clone was seen a single time. The V call is TRBV5-1, the J call TRBJ2-7; 7 positions match TRBD1. Germline assignment: CDR1 SGHRS and CDR2 YFSETQ. The ends lost 4 bases at V and 3 bases at J; junction bases unmatched: 4. This CDR3 has 13 amino acids. CDR3 coding DNA: TGCGCCAGCAGCCTCGGGACAGTCTACGAGCAGTACTTC. It codes for CASSLGTVYEQYF.

This clone was detected a few times. The rearrangement uses TRBV4-1 and TRBJ2-7, with 7 bases identical to TRBD2. Germline V gives CDR1 MGHRA, CDR2 YSYEKL. V lost 3 bases to trimming and J lost 2 bases; unmatched junction nucleotides: 7. CDR3 length: 15 amino acids. The CDR3 bases are TGCGCCAGCAGCCAGGGGGACGGGGGGACCTACGAGCAGTACTTC. Its translation: CASSQGDGGTYEQYF.

V and J are TRBV5-1 and TRBJ1-2, with 9 bases that match TRBD1. CDR3 length: 16 amino acids. V shed 0 bases, J shed 4 bases, and the junction held 7 bases outside the gene matches. Germline values: CDR1 SGHRS, CDR2 YFSETQ. This chain's CDR3 is CASSLGFTGGSYGYTF. The DNA of the CDR3 is TGCGCCAGCAGCTTGGGATTTACAGGGGGCAGCTATGGCTACACCTTC. Full variable domain (missing parts from reference TRBV5-1 and TRBJ1-2): KAGVTQTPRYLIKTRGQQVTLSCSPISGHRSVSWYQQTPGQGLQFLFEYFSETQRNKGNFPGRFSGRQFSNSRSEMNVSTLELGDSALYLCASSLGFTGGSYGYTFGSGTRLTVV.

The rearrangement joins TRBV30 to TRBJ1-2; 8 bases are shared with TRBD1. The V and J ends lost 4 bases and 4 bases, in that order; junction bases with no gene match: 11. The CDR3 spans 15 residues. Looked up from germline, CDR1 is GTSNPN and CDR2 is SVGIG (reference sequence). The CDR3 bases are TGTGCCTGGACCCCTCCGGACAGGGCGTCCTATGGCTACACCTTC. This gives the protein CAWTPPDRASYGYTF.

The rearrangement uses TRBV28 and TRBJ1-5; 11 bases align to TRBD1. V lost 3 bases to trimming and J lost 7 bases; unmatched junction nucleotides: 2. The CDR3 contains 14 residues. Germline loops: CDR1 MDHEN, CDR2 SYDVKM. CDR3 nucleotide sequence: TGTGCCAGCAGTTTCAGGACAGGGGGCCAGCCCCAGCATTTT. Translating gives CASSFRTGGQPQHF.

This clone was observed once. The chain is built from TRBV9 and TRBJ1-5, with no clear D. Germline CDR1 and CDR2: SGDLS and YYNGEE. The CDR3 contains 14 residues. V lost 4 bases and J 2 bases, leaving 10 bases between the germline ends. Written as DNA, the CDR3 is TGTGCCAGCAGCCCAGGCGGGGGCAATCAGCCCCAGCATTTT. Residues: CASSPGGGNQPQHF.

V gene TRBV4-3 combines with J gene TRBJ1-4, with 7 bases identical to TRBD1. The CDR3 runs to 17 residues. The trim removed 0 bases at V and 9 bases at J, leaving 13 bases unmatched. CDR1 LGHNA and CDR2 YSLEER come from the germline V gene. CDR3 region: CASSQDPPGRGLQKLFF. DNA of the CDR3: TGCGCCAGCAGCCAAGACCCCCCGGGTAGGGGGCTTCAAAAACTGTTTTTT.

The chain's CDR3 is CASSPGHITDTQYF. The CDR3 nucleotides are TGTGCCAGCAGCCCAGGACACATCACAGATACGCAGTATTTT. V is TRBV9 and J is TRBJ2-3; TRBD1 might be the D (5 bases). Germline assignment: CDR1 SGDLS and CDR2 YYNGEE. This CDR3 spans 14 amino acids. With 4 bases removed from V and 2 bases from J, the gap between germline ends came to 11 bases.

This clone appeared a few times. V gene TRBV11-3 combines with J gene TRBJ2-7, with 8 bases fitting TRBD1. V lost 5 bases to trimming and J lost 2 bases; unmatched junction nucleotides: 2. Germline V gives CDR1 SGHNT, CDR2 YENEEA. The CDR3 is 13 amino acids. The CDR3 reads CASSRTGTYEQYF. Written as DNA, the CDR3 is TGTGCCAGCAGCCGGACAGGGACCTACGAGCAGTACTTC.